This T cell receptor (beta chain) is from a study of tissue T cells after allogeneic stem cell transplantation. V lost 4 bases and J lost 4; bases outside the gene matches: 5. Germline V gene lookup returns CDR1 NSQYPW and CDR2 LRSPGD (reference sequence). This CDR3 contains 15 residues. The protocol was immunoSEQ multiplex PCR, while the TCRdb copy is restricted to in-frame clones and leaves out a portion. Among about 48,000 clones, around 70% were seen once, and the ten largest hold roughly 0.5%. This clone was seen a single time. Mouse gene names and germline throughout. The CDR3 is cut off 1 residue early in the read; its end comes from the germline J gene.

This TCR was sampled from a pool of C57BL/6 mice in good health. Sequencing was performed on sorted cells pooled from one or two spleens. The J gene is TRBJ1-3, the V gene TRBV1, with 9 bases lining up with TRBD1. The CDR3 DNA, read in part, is TGCACCTGCAGTGGGGGGACAGGGAGGGGAAATACGCTCTAT. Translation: CTCSGGTGRGNTLY. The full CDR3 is CTCSGGTGRGNTLYF.